A selection of T cell receptor beta chains follows, all from one sample in a study of blood T cell repertoires in COVID-19. Assay used: immunoSEQ multiplex PCR; TCRdb lists only in-frame clones, some missing. This table has 200,000 to 250,000 clones, about 91% appearing once. Source material: peripheral blood. The source is a man aged 18 to 29 with active or convalescent COVID-19. CDR3s include the opening cysteine and the closing phenylalanine or tryptophan. The D gene is left open where the match is weak. Rows may omit the clone size; those that give it use once, few, many or a size class.

TGCAGTGCATCTTCAGGGGATGGCTACACCTTC | CSASSGDGYTF | few | NA | TRBJ1-2 | TRBV20-1
TGTGCCAGCAGTTCGGGACAGGGAAGGAATGAGCAGTTCTTC | CASSSGQGRNEQFF | NA | TRBD1 | TRBJ2-1 | TRBV28
TGTGCCAGCACCACTCCACCGAGCCCCCAGCATTTT | CASTTPPSPQHF | NA | NA | TRBJ1-5 | TRBV12-3/TRBV12-4
TGTGCCAGCAGCGTAGATCAGGGAAGCTCCTACGAGCAGTACTTC | CASSVDQGSSYEQYF | NA | NA | TRBJ2-7 | TRBV9
TGTGCCAGCAGCCAAAGAGCGGGCATAATCTACGAGCAGTACTTC | CASSQRAGIIYEQYF | NA | NA | TRBJ2-7 | TRBV3-1/TRBV3-2
TGTGCCTGGGCAGGGGTGTTCGGTGGCTACACCTTC | CAWAGVFGGYTF | NA | NA | TRBJ1-2 | TRBV30
TGTGCCAGCAGCTTTCAGGGGGCGGGTGAAAAACTGTTTTTT | CASSFQGAGEKLFF | NA | TRBD1 | TRBJ1-4 | TRBV7-8
TGTGCCAGCAGCTTAGAACCAGCGGACACAGATACGCAGTATTTT | CASSLEPADTDTQYF | NA | NA | TRBJ2-3 | TRBV7-8
TGTGCCAGCAGTTACTCGTGGACAGCGAGCCAAGAGACCCAGTACTTC | CASSYSWTASQETQYF | NA | NA | TRBJ2-5 | TRBV6-5
TGTGCCAGCAGCTTAGGAGGACAGGGGGGGACTTACGAGCAGTACTTC | CASSLGGQGGTYEQYF | once | TRBD1 | TRBJ2-7 | TRBV11-2
TGTGCCAGCAGTTTAGGAGGGCCCTACGAGCAGTACTTC | CASSLGGPYEQYF | once | NA | TRBJ2-7 | TRBV12-3/TRBV12-4
TGTGCCAGCAGCCTTACCCGGGGGGAATTCGAGCAGTACTTC | CASSLTRGEFEQYF | NA | TRBD2 | TRBJ2-7 | TRBV7-2
TGTGCCTGGAGGGTCGGCGGGGGCGAAGCTTTCTTT | CAWRVGGGEAFF | NA | NA | TRBJ1-1 | TRBV30
TGTGCCAGCAGCCAAACAGGGGACTATGGCTACACCTTC | CASSQTGDYGYTF | NA | TRBD1 | TRBJ1-2 | TRBV4-2
TGTGCCAGCGGGGTACTAGCGGGGCCCTACGAGCAGTACTTC | CASGVLAGPYEQYF | NA | TRBD2 | TRBJ2-7 | TRBV7-2
TGTGCCAGCAGCTCGGAAGTGCGGGAGGGCGGGGAGCTGTTTTTT | CASSSEVREGGELFF | NA | TRBD2 | TRBJ2-2 | TRBV7-2
TGCGCCAGCAGCTCCCTCCCTAGCTCGGAGGTGAGTGAGCAGTTCTTC | CASSSLPSSEVSEQFF | NA | NA | TRBJ2-1 | TRBV5-1
TGTGCCAGCAGCTTAGGGGGGCAGGGGCAGACTGAAGCTTTCTTT | CASSLGGQGQTEAFF | once | NA | TRBJ1-1 | TRBV7-9
TGTGCCAGCTCACCGAGACAGGGTGGCACAGATACGCAGTATTTT | CASSPRQGGTDTQYF | NA | TRBD1 | TRBJ2-3 | TRBV18
TGTGCCAGCAGTTCACAAACGAGGGTTCAGTACTTC | CASSSQTRVQYF | NA | NA | TRBJ2-4 | TRBV27
TGTGCCACCAGGTCGGGACAGGGGGTCGACGAGCAGTACTTC | CATRSGQGVDEQYF | once | TRBD1 | TRBJ2-7 | TRBV15
TGTGCCAGCAGTCATGGGGGGGACGCGAACACCGGGGAGCTGTTTTTT | CASSHGGDANTGELFF | NA | TRBD2 | TRBJ2-2 | TRBV7-9
TGTGCCAGCAATTATTACTCCTACAATGAGCAGTTCTTC | CASNYYSYNEQFF | NA | NA | TRBJ2-1 | TRBV2
TGTGCCATCAGTCAGGGCTTAGGGGTAGGGGCTGAAGCTTTCTTT | CAISQGLGVGAEAFF | NA | NA | TRBJ1-1 | TRBV10-3
TGTGCCAGCAGTTCCCCCGCGGGGGGAGCGGGAGCCTACGAGCAGTACTTC | CASSSPAGGAGAYEQYF | NA | TRBD2 | TRBJ2-7 | TRBV27
TGTGCCAGCAGCCCGGACAATTATAGCGGGGAGCAGTTCTTC | CASSPDNYSGEQFF | NA | TRBD2 | TRBJ2-1 | TRBV7-2
TGCGCCAGCAGCCCGGACAGCTTCTTGAACACTGAAGCTTTCTTT | CASSPDSFLNTEAFF | NA | NA | TRBJ1-1 | TRBV5-1
TGTGCCAGTAGTATGTCTCCTGGGGACTATGAGCAGTTCTTC | CASSMSPGDYEQFF | NA | NA | TRBJ2-1 | TRBV19
TGTGCCTGGAGTGTAGGTCGACAGGGGGAAGCTTTCTTT | CAWSVGRQGEAFF | NA | TRBD1 | TRBJ1-1 | TRBV30
TGTGCCAGCAGCGGTGGGACAGGCTATGGCTACACCTTC | CASSGGTGYGYTF | NA | TRBD1 | TRBJ1-2 | TRBV5-5
TGCAGTGCTAGTTTGGACAGGTCCTATGGCTACACCTTC | CSASLDRSYGYTF | NA | TRBD1 | TRBJ1-2 | TRBV20-1
TGTGCCAGCAGTTACTCGATAACCGGGTACGAGCAGTACTTC | CASSYSITGYEQYF | NA | NA | TRBJ2-7 | TRBV6-2/TRBV6-3
TGTGCCAGCAGCTACGGGGGACTAGCGGACTACGAGCAGTACTTC | CASSYGGLADYEQYF | NA | TRBD2 | TRBJ2-7 | TRBV7-2
TGTGCCAGCTCACTTGGCAGGGTGGATGAGCAGTTCTTC | CASSLGRVDEQFF | NA | NA | TRBJ2-1 | TRBV18
TGTGCCAGCAGCTTAGCAGCAGGGATTACTGAAGCTTTCTTT | CASSLAAGITEAFF | few | NA | TRBJ1-1 | TRBV7-2
TGTGCCAGTAGTATAGGGCCAGGGATCATGTCAGATACGCAGTATTTT | CASSIGPGIMSDTQYF | NA | NA | TRBJ2-3 | TRBV19
TGTGCCAGCAGTTACCGTACAGGGGCAAATGTCGCTGAAGCTTTCTTT | CASSYRTGANVAEAFF | NA | TRBD1 | TRBJ1-1 | TRBV6-5
TGTGCCAGTATGGGGGCGCAAAGCACCGGTCAGCCCCAGCATTTT | CASMGAQSTGQPQHF | NA | NA | TRBJ1-5 | TRBV19
TGTGCCAGCAGCCAAGAAACAAAATACGAGCAGTACTTC | CASSQETKYEQYF | NA | NA | TRBJ2-7 | TRBV4-2
TGTGCCAGCAGCGCGCGGACTAGCGGGAAACAAGAGACCCAGTACTTC | CASSARTSGKQETQYF | NA | NA | TRBJ2-5 | TRBV21-1
TGTGCCAGTAGTGACATGTTGAACACTGAAGCTTTCTTT | CASSDMLNTEAFF | NA | NA | TRBJ1-1 | TRBV19